The 3 T cell receptor beta chains listed next were all sequenced from one sample in a study of blood T cells in healthy people across ages. Alongside a J-beta primer mix, a sample-barcoded 5' primer served in a second PCR lasting roughly 6 to 12 cycles. TCRdb recomputed calls from the 5' RACE reads with MiXCR, one row per CDR3 protein. The sample has 450,000 to 650,000 distinct CDR3 sequences, under 30% seen once. These data were also reused for a study on T cells of mothers and their children.

Sequencing was carried out using blood. These receptors were collected from a boy under 18 in good health.

The genes are TRBV20-1 and TRBJ2-4; 8 bases align to TRBD1. The CDR3 totals 15 residues. V lost 5 bases to trimming and J lost 0 bases; unmatched junction nucleotides: 6. Germline V gene lookup returns CDR1 DFQATT and CDR2 SNEGSKA (reference sequence). CDR3 nucleotides: TGCAGTGCTGGGACAGGAAATCTAGCCAAAAACATTCAGTACTTC. Protein: CSAGTGNLAKNIQYF.

About this clonotype: The junction departs from the called germline gene at one end, perhaps through a read error. V gene TRBV4-2 combines with J gene TRBJ2-1; TRBD2 might be the D (7 bases). The germline gives CDR1 LGHNA, CDR2 YNFKEQ. This CDR3 is 16 amino acids long. The CDR3 bases are TGTGCCAGCAGCCAAGACCGGGGGGCGTCCTACAATGAGCAGCTCTTC. Its protein product is CASSQDRGASYNEQLF.

This chain connects TRBV20-1 to TRBJ1-4; 9 nucleotides line up with TRBD1. The CDR3 spans 14 residues. Germline assignment: CDR1 DFQATT and CDR2 SNEGSKA (reference sequence). The ends lost 1 base at V and 7 bases at J; junction bases unmatched: 4. The DNA for the CDR3 is TGCAGTGCTAGAGCACAGGGGGCAAGTGAAAAACTGTTTTTT. As protein: CSARAQGASEKLFF.